This T cell receptor beta chain came from a study of blood T cell repertoires in COVID-19. Overall study context: Donors in the United States, Italy and Spain gave samples during acute or convalescent COVID-19.

How the authors handled the data: Estimation of nucleated cell counts relied on the amplification of reference gene primers. Sequenced by immunoSEQ multiplex PCR; TCRdb stores in-frame clones only, minus some. That table is the source of V, J and clone size, and D and trimming were worked out from the DNA. The sample consists of more than 200,000 clones, approximately 90% of them appearing once. Individuals aged about 18 to 89 years were recruited from 24 US areas. Clinical history reported by participants formed the basis on which cohorts were assigned. V shed 0 bases, J shed 2 bases, and the junction held 7 bases outside the gene matches. Per germline, CDR1 SGHTS and CDR2 YDEGEE. The CDR3 runs 16 residues.

This TCR derives from a woman aged 25 to 39 who had recovered from COVID-19. Material: PBMCs or T cells enriched from blood (not recorded which). The chain carries TRBV5-8 and TRBJ2-7; the match to TRBD2 covers 8 bases. The CDR3: CASSLAGTSGAYEQYF. CDR3 in DNA: TGTGCCAGCAGCTTGGCCGGAACTAGCGGAGCCTACGAGCAGTACTTC.